This T cell receptor beta chain came from a study of vaccination and CD4 T cells after COVID-19. This clonotype is a singleton in its sample. Antigen unknown. Treatment given: 10-day PBMC culture with coronavirus spike peptide pools or control peptides (ViraFEST assay). The Oncomine TCR Beta short-read assay sequenced DNA from cultured CD4+ T cells. MiXCR was run by TCRdb on the PCR reads, yielding one entry per CDR3 protein. The table lists some 13,000 distinct CDR3 sequences, roughly 70% of them singletons, with approximately 31% in the top ten. This CDR3 contains 15 residues. V lost 3 bases, J lost 5 bases, and 16 bases lay in between. Germline V gives CDR1 LGHNA, CDR2 YSLEER.

Material: CD4+ T cells from blood, cultured in vitro. This clonotype was sampled from a human donor who had recovered from COVID-19. The rearrangement joins TRBV4-3 to TRBJ1-2, with D possibly TRBD1 on 5 matching bases. CDR3 nucleotide sequence: TGCGCCAGCAGCCAGGGGACCCCCGTAAAGTATGGCTACACCTTC. This translates into CASSQGTPVKYGYTF.